The sample holds a few counts of the clone carrying this T cell receptor beta chain. Its ends do not fully match the called genes, so a read error is possible. TCRdb passed the PCR reads through MiXCR, listing each CDR3 protein once. The table includes approximately 320,000 distinct CDR3 sequences, about 22% detected once. This record belongs to a study of molecular identifiers for immune sequencing clone quantification. Across the study: In replicates, RNA taken from approximately 20,000 or 100,000 naive CD8 cells was divided five ways, and four portions underwent sequencing.

CDR1 is MNHEY and CDR2 is SMNVEV in the germline V gene (reference sequence). The CDR3 totals 11 residues. The gene calls are TRBV27 and TRBJ2-7; D is unclear. Sequencing input: naive CD8+ T cells from blood, with Jurkat cell RNA spiked in. Subset indicated: FACS-sorted CD8+CD4-CCR7+CD45RA+ naive T cells. This receptor was taken from a human donor in good health. Some libraries in this study had Jurkat cell RNA spiked in. The DNA for the CDR3 is TGTGCCAGCAGTTTTCGCGACAAGCTGCACTTC. This sequence encodes CASSFRDKLHF.